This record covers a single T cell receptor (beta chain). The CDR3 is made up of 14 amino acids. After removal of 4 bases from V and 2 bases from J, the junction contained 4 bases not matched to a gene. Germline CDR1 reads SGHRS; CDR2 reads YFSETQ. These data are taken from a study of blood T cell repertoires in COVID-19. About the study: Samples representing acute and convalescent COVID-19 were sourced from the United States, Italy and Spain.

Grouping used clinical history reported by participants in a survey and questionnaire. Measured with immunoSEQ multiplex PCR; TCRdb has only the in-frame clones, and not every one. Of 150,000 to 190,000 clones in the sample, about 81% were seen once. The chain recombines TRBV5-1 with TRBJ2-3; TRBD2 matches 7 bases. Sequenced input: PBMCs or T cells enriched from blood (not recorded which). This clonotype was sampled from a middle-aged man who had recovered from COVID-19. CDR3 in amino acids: CASSPTSFTDTQYF. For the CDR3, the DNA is TGCGCCAGCAGCCCGACTAGCTTCACAGATACGCAGTATTTT. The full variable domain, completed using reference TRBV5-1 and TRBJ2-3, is KAGVTQTPRYLIKTRGQQVTLSCSPISGHRSVSWYQQTPGQGLQFLFEYFSETQRNKGNFPGRFSGRQFSNSRSEMNVSTLELGDSALYLCASSPTSFTDTQYFGPGTRLTVL.